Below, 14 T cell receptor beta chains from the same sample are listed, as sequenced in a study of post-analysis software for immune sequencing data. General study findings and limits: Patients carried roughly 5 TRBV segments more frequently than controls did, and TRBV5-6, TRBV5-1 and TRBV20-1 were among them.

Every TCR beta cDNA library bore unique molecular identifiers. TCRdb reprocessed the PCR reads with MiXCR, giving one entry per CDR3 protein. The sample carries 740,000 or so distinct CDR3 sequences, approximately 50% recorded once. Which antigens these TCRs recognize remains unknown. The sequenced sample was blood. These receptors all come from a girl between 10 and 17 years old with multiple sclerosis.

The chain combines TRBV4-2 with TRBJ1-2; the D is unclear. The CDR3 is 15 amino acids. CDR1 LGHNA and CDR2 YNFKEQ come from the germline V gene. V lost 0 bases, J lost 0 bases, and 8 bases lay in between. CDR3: CASSQDRNTNYGYTF. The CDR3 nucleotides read TGTGCCAGCAGCCAAGACCGGAATACTAACTATGGCTACACCTTC.

CDR3 sequence (DNA): TGTGCCAGCAGTTTAATGCAGGGGGCCTTTCAGTTCTTC. Translation gives CASSLMQGAFQFF. The chain is built from TRBV12-3 or TRBV12-4 and TRBJ2-1, with TRBD1 matching over 8 bases. This CDR3 has 13 amino acids. Trimming removed 2 bases from V and 13 bases from J; junction bases left unmatched: 7.

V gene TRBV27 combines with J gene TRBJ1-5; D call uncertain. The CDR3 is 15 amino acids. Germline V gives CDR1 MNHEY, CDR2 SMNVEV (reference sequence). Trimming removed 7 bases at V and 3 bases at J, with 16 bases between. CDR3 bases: TGTGCCAGCACCCCGGACTTTGGTTCCAATCAGCCCCAGCATTTT. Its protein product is CASTPDFGSNQPQHF.

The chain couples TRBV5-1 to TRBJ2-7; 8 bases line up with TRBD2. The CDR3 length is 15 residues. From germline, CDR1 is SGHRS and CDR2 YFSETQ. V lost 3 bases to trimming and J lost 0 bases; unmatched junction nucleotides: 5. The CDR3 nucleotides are TGCGCCAGCAGCTGGGGCCGGGGGGGCTCCTACGAGCAGTACTTC. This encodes CASSWGRGGSYEQYF.

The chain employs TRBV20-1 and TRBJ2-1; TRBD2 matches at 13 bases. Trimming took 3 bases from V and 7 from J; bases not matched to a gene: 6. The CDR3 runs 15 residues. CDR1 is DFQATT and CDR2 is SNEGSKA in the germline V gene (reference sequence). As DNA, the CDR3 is TGCAGTGCTAGGGGACTAGCGGGATTCGAAAATGAGCAGTTCTTC. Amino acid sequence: CSARGLAGFENEQFF.

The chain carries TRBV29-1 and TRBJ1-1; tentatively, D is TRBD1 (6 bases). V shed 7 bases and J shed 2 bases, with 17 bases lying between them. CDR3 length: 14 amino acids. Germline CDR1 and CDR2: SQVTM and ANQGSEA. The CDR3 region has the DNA TGCAGCGCCCTGGGGGGCCTTGGCAACACTGAAGCTTTCTTT. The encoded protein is CSALGGLGNTEAFF.

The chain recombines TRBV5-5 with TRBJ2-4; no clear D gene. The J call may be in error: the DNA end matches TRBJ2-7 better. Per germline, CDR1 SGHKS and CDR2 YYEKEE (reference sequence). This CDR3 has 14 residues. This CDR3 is CASSPQRVPYEQYF. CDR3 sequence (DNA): TGTGCCAGCAGCCCCCAGCGCGTGCCCTACGAGCAGTACTTC.

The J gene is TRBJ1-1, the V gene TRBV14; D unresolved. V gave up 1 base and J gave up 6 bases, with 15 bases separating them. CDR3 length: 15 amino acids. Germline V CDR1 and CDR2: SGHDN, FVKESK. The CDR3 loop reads CASSQALAGSSEAFF. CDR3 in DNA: TGTGCCAGCAGCCAAGCCCTCGCGGGCTCGTCTGAAGCTTTCTTT.

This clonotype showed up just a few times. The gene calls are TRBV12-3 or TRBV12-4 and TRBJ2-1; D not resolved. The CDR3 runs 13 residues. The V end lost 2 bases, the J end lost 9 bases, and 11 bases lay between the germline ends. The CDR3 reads CASSLLAGIEQFF. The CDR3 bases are TGTGCCAGCAGTTTATTGGCTGGGATTGAGCAGTTCTTC.

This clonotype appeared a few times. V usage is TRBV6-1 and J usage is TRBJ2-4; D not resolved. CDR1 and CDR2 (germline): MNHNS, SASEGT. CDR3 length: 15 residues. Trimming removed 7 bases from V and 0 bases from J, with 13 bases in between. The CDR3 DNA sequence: TGTGCCAGCAATGCTGGTGGGGTAGCCAAAAACATTCAGTACTTC. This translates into CASNAGGVAKNIQYF.

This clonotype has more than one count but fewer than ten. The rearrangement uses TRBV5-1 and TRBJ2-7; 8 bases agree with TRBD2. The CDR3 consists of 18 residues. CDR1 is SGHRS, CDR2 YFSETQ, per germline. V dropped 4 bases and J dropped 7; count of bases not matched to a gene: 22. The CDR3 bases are TGCGCCAGCAGCGTCCGGGGGGGCGGGAGCACCGTCTTATTTGAGCAGTACTTC. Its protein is CASSVRGGGSTVLFEQYF.

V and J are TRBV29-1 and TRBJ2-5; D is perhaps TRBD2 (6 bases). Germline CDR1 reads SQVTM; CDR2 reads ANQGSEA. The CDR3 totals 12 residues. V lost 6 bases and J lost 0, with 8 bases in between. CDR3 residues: CSVRGYQETQYF. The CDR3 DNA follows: TGCAGCGTACGGGGGTACCAAGAGACCCAGTACTTC. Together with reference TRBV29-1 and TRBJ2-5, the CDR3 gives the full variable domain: SAVISQKPSRDICQRGTSLTIQCQVDSQVTMMFWYRQQPGQSLTLIATANQGSEATYESGFVIDKFPISRPNLTFSTLTVSNMSPEDSSIYLCSVRGYQETQYFGPGTRLLVL.

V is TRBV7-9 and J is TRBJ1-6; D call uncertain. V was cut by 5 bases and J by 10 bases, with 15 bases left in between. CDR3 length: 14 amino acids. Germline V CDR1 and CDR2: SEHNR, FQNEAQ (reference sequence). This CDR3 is CASSRASFSSPLHF. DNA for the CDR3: TGTGCCAGCAGCCGCGCGTCTTTTAGCTCACCCCTCCACTTT.

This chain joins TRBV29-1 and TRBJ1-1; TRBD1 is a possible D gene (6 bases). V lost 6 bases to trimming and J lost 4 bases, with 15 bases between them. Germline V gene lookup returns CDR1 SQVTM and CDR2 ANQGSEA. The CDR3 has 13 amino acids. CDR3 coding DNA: TGCAGCGTAGCTCAGGGGTTCGGCACTGAAGCTTTCTTT. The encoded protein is CSVAQGFGTEAFF.